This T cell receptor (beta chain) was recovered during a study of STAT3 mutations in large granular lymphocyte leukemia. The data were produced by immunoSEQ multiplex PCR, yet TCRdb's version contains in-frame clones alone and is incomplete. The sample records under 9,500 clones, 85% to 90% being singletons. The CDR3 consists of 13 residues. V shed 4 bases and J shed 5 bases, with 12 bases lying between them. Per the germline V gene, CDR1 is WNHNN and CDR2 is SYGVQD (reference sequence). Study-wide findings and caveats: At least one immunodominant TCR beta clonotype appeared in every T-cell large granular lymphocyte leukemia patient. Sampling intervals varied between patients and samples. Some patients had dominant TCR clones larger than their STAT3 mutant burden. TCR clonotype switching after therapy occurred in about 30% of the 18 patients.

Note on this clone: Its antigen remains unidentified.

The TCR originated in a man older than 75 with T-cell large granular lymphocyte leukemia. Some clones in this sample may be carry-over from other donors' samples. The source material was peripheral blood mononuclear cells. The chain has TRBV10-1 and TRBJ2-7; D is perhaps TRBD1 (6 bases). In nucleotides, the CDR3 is TGCGCCAGCAGTGTTTACAGGGCCCACGAGCAGTACTTC. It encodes CASSVYRAHEQYF.